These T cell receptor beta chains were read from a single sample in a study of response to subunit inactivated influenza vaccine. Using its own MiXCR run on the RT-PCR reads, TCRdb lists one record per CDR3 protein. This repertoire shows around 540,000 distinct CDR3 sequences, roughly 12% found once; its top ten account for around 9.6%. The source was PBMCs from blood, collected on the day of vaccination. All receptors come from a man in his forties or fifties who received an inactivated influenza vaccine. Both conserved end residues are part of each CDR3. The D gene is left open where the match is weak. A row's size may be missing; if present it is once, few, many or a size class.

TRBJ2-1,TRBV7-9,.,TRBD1,CASRRFGQGSYNEQFF
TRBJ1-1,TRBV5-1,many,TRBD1,CASSSGTGMTEAFF
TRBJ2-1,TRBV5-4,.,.,CASSSDFSSYNEQFF
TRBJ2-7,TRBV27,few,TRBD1,CASSSGQGENEQYF
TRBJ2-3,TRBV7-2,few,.,CASSLVKGKYTQYF
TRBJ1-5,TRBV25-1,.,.,CASSESGNGLQPQHF
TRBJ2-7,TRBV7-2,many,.,CASSLVRTAGYEQYF
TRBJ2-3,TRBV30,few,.,CAWSVGTDTQYF
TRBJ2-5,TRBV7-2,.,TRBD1,CASSQRQGPQETQYF
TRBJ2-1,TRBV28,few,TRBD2,CASSRGTSGGYNEQFF
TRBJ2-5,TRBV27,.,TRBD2,CASTPGLAGGETQYF
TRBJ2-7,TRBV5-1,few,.,CASSLRGGGSEQYF
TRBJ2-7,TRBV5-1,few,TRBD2,CASSSGGARYEQYF
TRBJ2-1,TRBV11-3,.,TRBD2,CASSSRLTSGGDNEQFF